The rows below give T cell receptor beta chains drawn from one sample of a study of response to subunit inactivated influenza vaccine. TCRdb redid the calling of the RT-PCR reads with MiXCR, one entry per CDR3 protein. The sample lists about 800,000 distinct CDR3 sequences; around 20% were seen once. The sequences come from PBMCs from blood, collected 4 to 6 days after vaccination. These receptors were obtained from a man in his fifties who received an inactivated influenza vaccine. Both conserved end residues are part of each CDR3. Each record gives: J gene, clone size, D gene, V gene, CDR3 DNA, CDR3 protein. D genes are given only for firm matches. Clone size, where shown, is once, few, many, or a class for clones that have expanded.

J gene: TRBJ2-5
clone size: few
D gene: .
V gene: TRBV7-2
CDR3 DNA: TGTGCCAGCAGCTCAACAGAACTTCAAGAGACCCAGTACTTC
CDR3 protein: CASSSTELQETQYF

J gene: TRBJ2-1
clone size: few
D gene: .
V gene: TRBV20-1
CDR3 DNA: TGCAGTGCTAGAGCCCGCATAGCGGCCTCCTACAATGAGCAGTTCTTC
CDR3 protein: CSARARIAASYNEQFF

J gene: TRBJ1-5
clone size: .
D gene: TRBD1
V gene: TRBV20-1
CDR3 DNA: TGCAGTGCTCATGAGGGGGCCCAGCCCCAGCATTTT
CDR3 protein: CSAHEGAQPQHF

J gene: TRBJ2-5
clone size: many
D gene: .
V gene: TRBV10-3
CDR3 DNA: TGTGCCATCAGTGAAACAGACCAAGAGACCCAGTACTTC
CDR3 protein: CAISETDQETQYF

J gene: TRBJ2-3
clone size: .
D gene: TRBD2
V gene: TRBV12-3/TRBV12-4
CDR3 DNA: TGTGCCAGCAGTTCCCCCTCTTTGCGGGGGGGCAGCACGCAGTATTTT
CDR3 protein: CASSSPSLRGGSTQYF

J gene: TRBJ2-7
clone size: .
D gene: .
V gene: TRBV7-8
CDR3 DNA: TGTGCCAGCAGCTTAGTTCGGACTGCAGGCTCGGATAAGTACTTC
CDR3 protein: CASSLVRTAGSDKYF

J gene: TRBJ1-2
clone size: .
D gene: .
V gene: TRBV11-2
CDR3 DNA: TGTGCCAGTGGACCTGGTGGTATCGAGTCTGGCTACACCTTC
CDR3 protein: CASGPGGIESGYTF

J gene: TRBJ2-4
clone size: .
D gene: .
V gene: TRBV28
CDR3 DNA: TGTGCCACCACCCTTCCGGGGGGCCGGGTTCAGTACTTC
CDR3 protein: CATTLPGGRVQYF

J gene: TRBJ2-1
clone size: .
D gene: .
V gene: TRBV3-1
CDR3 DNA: TGTGCCAGCAGCCAAGGTGGGGGGGCTTACAATGAGCAGTTCTTC
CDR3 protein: CASSQGGGAYNEQFF

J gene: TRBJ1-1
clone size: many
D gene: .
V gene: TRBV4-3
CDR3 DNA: TGCGCCAGCAGCCTTCGGGGTGCCACTGAAGCTTTCTTT
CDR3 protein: CASSLRGATEAFF

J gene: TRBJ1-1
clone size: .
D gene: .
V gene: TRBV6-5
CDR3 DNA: TGTGCCAGCAGTTACCTGGGGGTGGGTACTGAAGCTTTCTTT
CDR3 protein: CASSYLGVGTEAFF

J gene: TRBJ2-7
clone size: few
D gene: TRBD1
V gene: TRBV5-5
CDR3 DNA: TGTGCCAGCAGCCTCTTACCGGGACAGGGTAACGAGCAGTACTTC
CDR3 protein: CASSLLPGQGNEQYF

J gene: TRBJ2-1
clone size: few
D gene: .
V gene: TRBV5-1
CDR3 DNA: TGCGCCAGCAGGGGGGACATTTACAATGAGCAGTTCTTC
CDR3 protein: CASRGDIYNEQFF

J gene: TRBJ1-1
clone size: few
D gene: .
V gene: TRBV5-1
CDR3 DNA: TGCGCCAGCAGCTTGGAGTCGGACACTGAAGCTTTCTTT
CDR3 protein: CASSLESDTEAFF

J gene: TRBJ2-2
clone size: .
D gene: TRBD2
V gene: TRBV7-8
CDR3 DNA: TGTGCCAGCAGCTTAGCAGGGCGACTAGCGGGATTCGGGGAGCTGTTTTTT
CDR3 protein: CASSLAGRLAGFGELFF

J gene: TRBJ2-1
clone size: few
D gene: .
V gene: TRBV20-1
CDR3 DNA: TGCAGTGCCAGAGGGCAGGGGGGGTCCTACAATGAGCAGTTCTTC
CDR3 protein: CSARGQGGSYNEQFF

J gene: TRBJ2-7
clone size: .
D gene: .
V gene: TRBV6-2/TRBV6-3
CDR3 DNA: TGTGCCAGCACCACGCGGCGGGTCCGGTCCTACGAGCAGTACTTC
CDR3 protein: CASTTRRVRSYEQYF

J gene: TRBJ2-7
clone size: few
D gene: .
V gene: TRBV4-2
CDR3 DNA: TGTGCCAGCAGCCAAGCTCGGATGTCTAGCAAAGGGGTCTCCTACGAGCAGTACTTC
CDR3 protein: CASSQARMSSKGVSYEQYF

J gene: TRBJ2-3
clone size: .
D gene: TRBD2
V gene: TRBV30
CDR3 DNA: TGTGCCTGGAGGGTAGCGGGAGGGCCGGGTACGCAGTATTTT
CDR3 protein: CAWRVAGGPGTQYF

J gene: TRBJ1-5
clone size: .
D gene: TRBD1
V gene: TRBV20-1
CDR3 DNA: TGCAGTGCTTCCCCCGGGACAGATAATCAGCCCCAGCATTTT
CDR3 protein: CSASPGTDNQPQHF

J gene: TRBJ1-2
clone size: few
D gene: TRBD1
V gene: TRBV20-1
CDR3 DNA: TGCAGTGCTAGCCCCCTCGGACAGGGGGGCTATGGCTACACCTTC
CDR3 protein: CSASPLGQGGYGYTF

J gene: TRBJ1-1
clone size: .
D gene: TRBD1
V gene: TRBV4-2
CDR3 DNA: TGTGCCAGCAGCCCGCAAACCGGGACAGGGGGCGCGAGGGCTTTCTTT
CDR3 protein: CASSPQTGTGGARAFF

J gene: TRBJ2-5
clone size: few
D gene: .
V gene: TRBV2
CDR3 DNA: TGTGCCAGCAGTGAATTGGGCGCGTTTCAAGAGACCCAGTACTTC
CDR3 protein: CASSELGAFQETQYF

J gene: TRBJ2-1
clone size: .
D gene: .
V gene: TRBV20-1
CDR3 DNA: TGCAGTGCTAGAACCCCCGGGACCTACCACAATGAGCAGTTCTTC
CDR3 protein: CSARTPGTYHNEQFF

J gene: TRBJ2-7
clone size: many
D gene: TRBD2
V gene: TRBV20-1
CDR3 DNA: TGCAGTGCTAGATCCGTTAGACTAGCGGGAACCTACGAGCAGTACTTC
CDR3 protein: CSARSVRLAGTYEQYF

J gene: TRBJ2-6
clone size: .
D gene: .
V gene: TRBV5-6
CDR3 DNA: TGTGCCAGCAGCGCAACACTTTCTGGGGCCAACGTCCTGACTTTC
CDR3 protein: CASSATLSGANVLTF

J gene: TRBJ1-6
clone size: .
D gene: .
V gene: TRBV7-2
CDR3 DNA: TGTGCCAGCAGCTTAGCAGGGGCCATCTATAATTCACCCCTCCACTTT
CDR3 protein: CASSLAGAIYNSPLHF

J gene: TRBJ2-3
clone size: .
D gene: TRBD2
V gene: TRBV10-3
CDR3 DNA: TGTGCCATCAGTGAGTCGCTAGCGGGAGGAGATACGCAGTATTTT
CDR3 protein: CAISESLAGGDTQYF

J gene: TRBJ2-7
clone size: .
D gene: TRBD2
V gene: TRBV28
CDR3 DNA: TGTGCCAGCTTCTCCACACCTAGCGGGGTTTCCTACGAGCAGTACTTC
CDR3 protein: CASFSTPSGVSYEQYF

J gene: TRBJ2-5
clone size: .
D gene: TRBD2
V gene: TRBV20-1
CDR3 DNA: TGCAGTGCTAGAAGGCGGGGGGGCCTGGAGACCCAGTACTTC
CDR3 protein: CSARRRGGLETQYF

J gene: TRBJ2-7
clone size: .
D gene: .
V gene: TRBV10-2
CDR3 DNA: TGCGCCAGCAGTGAGTCTGGACTGTACGAGCAGTACTTC
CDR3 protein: CASSESGLYEQYF

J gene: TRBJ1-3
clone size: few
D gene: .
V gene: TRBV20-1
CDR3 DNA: TGCAGTGCTAGATTCGAAGCCGGCTCTGGAAACACCATATATTTT
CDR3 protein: CSARFEAGSGNTIYF

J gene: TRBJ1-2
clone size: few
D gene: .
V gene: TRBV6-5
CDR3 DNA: TGTGCCAGCGGCACAGGGAACTATGGCTACACCTTC
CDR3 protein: CASGTGNYGYTF

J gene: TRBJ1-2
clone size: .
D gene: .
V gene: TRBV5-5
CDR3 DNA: TGTGCCAGCAGCTTGATCGGTTCGCCAACTAAGTATGGCTACACCTTC
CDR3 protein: CASSLIGSPTKYGYTF

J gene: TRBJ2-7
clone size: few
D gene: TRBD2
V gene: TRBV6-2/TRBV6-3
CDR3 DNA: TGTGCCAGCAGCACCGCCGCGGCGGGGGTCGACGAGCAGTACTTC
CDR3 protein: CASSTAAAGVDEQYF

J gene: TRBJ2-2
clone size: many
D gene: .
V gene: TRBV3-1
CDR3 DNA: TGTGCCAGCAGCCAAGACCCCGGACTGACCGGGGAGCTGTTTTTT
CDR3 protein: CASSQDPGLTGELFF

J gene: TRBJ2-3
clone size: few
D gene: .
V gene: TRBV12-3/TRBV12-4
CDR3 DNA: TGTGCCAGCAGTTTACACAGGCGTGCAGATACGCAGTATTTT
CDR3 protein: CASSLHRRADTQYF

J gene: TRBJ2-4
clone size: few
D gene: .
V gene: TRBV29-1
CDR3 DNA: TGCAGCGTTGAGGTCCCGGGACGGGGAGCCAAAAACATTCAGTACTTC
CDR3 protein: CSVEVPGRGAKNIQYF

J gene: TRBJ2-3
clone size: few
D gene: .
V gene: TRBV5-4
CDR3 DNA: TGTGCCAGCAGCGCCCTTGGCGTGGGCACAGATACGCAGTATTTT
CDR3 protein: CASSALGVGTDTQYF

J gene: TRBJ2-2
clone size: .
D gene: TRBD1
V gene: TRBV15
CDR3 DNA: TGTGCCACCAGCAGAGATTTTACAGGGGGTACCGGGGAGCTGTTTTTT
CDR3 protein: CATSRDFTGGTGELFF

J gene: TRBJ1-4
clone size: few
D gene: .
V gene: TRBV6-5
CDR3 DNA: TGTGCCAGCAGTTACTCAGGGATCGCAGCAACTAATGAAAAACTGTTTTTT
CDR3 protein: CASSYSGIAATNEKLFF

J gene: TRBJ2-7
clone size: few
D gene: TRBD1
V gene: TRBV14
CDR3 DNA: TGTGCCAGCAGCGGGACAGGGCATTACGAGCAGTACTTC
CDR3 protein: CASSGTGHYEQYF

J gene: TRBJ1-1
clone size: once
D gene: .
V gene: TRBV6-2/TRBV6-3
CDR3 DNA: TGTGCCAGCAGTTACGGGTGGGGGACTGAAGCTTTCTTT
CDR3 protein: CASSYGWGTEAFF

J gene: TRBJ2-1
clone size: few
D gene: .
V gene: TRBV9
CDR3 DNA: TGTGCCAGCAGCCCTGGCCTAGAGGAGCAGTTCTTC
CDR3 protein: CASSPGLEEQFF

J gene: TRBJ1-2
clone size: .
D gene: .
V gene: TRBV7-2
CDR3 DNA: TGTGCCAGCAGCCCTTCCTCCCGAAACTATGGCTACACCTTC
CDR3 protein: CASSPSSRNYGYTF

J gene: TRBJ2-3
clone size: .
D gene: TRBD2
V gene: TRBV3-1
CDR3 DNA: TGTGCCAGCAGCCAGGACCCCGGGAGGATTGGAAATACGCAGTATTTT
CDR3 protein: CASSQDPGRIGNTQYF

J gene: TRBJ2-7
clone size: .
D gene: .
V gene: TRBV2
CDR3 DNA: TGTGCCAGCAGTGAACGTCGCAGGAGGACCTACGAGCAGTACTTC
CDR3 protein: CASSERRRRTYEQYF

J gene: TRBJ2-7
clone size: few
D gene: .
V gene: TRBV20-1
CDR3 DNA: TGCAGTGCTCAGGGGCAGGGCTACGAGCAGTACTTC
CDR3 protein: CSAQGQGYEQYF

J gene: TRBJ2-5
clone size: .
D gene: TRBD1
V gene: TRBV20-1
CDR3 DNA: TGCAGTGCTATGACAGGGGACTTTCAAGAGACCCAGTACTTC
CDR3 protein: CSAMTGDFQETQYF

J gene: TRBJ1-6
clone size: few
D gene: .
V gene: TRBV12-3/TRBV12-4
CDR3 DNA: TGTGCCAGCAGTGGGTTTAATTCACCCCTCCACTTT
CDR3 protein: CASSGFNSPLHF

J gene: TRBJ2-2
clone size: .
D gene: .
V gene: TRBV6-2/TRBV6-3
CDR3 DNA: TGTGCCAGCAGTTTTGAGGGGTTATTCGCCGGGGAGCTGTTTTTT
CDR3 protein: CASSFEGLFAGELFF

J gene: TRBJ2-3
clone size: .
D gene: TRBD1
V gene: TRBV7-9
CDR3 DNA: TGTGCCAGCACCAAATCCCGGACAGGGGGCACAGATACGCAGTATTTT
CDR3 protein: CASTKSRTGGTDTQYF

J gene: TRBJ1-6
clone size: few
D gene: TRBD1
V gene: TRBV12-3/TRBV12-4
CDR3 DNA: TGTGCCAGCAGTACCGGGACAGAAAATTCACCCCTCCACTTT
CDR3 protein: CASSTGTENSPLHF

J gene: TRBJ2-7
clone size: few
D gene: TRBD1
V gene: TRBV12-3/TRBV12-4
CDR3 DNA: TGTGCCAGCACTCTCACAGGGGGTCACTACGAGCAGTACTTC
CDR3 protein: CASTLTGGHYEQYF

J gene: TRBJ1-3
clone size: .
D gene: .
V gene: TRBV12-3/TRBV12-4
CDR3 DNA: TGTGCCAGCAGGCCCACCGCTGGAAACACCATATATTTT
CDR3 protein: CASRPTAGNTIYF

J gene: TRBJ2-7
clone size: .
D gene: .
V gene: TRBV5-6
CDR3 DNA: TGTGCCAGCAGCTTACAGGGTACGCAGCAGTACTTC
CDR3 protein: CASSLQGTQQYF

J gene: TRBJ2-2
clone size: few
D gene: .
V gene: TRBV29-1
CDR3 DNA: TGCAGCGTTGCTTTCACCGGGGAGCTGTTTTTT
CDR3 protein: CSVAFTGELFF

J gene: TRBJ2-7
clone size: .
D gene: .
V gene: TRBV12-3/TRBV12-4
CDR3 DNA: TGTGCCAGCAGTCCCTCGGGACACCTCAACGAGCAGTACTTC
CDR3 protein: CASSPSGHLNEQYF

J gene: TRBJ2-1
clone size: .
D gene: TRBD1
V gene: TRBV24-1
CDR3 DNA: TGTGCCACCAGTGACCAGGGGGCCCAACACAATGAGCAGTTCTTC
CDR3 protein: CATSDQGAQHNEQFF